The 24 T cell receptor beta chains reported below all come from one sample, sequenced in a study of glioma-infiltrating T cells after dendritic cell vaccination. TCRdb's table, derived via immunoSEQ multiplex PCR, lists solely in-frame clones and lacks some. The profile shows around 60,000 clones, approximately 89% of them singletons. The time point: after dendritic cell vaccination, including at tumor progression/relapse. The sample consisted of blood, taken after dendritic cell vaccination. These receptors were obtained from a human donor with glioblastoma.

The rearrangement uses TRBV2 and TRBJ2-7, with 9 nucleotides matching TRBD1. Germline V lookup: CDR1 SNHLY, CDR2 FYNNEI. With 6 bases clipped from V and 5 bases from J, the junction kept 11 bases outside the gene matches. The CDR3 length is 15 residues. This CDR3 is CASSLTGQGRNEQYF. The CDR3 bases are TGTGCCAGCAGCTTGACGGGACAGGGAAGGAACGAGCAGTACTTC.

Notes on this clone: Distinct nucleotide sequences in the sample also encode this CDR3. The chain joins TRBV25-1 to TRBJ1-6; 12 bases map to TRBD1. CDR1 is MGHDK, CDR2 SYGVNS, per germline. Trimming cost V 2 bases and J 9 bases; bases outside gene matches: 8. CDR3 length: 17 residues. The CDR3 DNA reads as TGTGCCAGCAGTGAAGTTGGGACAGGGGGCCGAATTTCACCCCTCCACTTT. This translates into CASSEVGTGGRISPLHF.

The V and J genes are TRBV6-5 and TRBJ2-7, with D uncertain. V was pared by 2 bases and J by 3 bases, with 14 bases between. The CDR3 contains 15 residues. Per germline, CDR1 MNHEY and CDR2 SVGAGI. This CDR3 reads CASSYGRSMNYEQYF. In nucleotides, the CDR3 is TGTGCCAGCAGTTACGGTAGGAGTATGAACTACGAGCAGTACTTC.

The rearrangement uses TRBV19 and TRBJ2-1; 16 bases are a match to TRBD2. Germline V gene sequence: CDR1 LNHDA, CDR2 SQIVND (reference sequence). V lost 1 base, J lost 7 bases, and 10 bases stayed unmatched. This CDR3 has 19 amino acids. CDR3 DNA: TGTGCCAGTAGTATAGGCCTCCCGGGACTAGCGGGGGGGCGGAATGAGCAGTTCTTC. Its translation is CASSIGLPGLAGGRNEQFF.

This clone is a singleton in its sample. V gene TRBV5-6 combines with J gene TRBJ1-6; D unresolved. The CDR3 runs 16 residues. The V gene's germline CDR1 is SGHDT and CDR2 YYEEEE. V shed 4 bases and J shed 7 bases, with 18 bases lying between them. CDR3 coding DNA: TGTGCCAGCAGCGTGTATTCCGGAGGCGGGAATTCACCCCTCCACTTT. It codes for CASSVYSGGGNSPLHF.

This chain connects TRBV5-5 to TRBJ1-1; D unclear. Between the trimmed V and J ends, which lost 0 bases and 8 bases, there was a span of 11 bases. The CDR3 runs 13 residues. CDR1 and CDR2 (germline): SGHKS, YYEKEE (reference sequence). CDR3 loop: CASSLGHTVEAFF. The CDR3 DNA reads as TGTGCCAGCAGCTTGGGTCATACGGTCGAAGCTTTCTTT.

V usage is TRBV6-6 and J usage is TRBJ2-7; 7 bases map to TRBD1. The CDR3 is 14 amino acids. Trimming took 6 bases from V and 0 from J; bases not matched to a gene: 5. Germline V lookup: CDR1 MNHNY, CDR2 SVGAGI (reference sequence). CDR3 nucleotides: TGTGCCAGCAGGTACCGGGACAGCTCCTACGAGCAGTACTTC. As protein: CASRYRDSSYEQYF.

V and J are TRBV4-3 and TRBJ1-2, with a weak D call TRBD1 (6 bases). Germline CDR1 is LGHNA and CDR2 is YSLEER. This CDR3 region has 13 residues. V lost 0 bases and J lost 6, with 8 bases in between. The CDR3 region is CASSQDSGDGYTF. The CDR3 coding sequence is TGCGCCAGCAGCCAAGATTCAGGGGATGGCTACACCTTC.

CDR3 nucleotide sequence: TGCGCCAGCAGTGAGTGGACTAGCGGGAGGGCGGCCGGGGAGCTGTTTTTT. Protein product: CASSEWTSGRAAGELFF. This rearrangement joins TRBV10-2 to TRBJ2-2, with TRBD2 matching 15 bases. J lost 6 bases, V lost 1 base, and 3 bases had no gene match. The CDR3 is 17 amino acids. Germline V lookup: CDR1 WSHSY, CDR2 SAAADI.

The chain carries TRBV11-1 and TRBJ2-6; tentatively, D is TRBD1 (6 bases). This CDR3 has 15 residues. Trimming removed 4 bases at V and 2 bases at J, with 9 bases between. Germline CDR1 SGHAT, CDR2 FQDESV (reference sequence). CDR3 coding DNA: TGTGCCAGCAGCTCACAGGGAGCTGGGGCCAACGTCCTGACTTTC. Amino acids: CASSSQGAGANVLTF.

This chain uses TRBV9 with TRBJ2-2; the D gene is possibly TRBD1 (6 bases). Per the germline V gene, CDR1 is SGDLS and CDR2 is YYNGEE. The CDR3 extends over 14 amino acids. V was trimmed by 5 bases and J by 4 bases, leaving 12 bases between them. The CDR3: CASRSDSFTGELFF. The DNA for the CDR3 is TGTGCCAGCAGATCGGACAGTTTCACCGGGGAGCTGTTTTTT.

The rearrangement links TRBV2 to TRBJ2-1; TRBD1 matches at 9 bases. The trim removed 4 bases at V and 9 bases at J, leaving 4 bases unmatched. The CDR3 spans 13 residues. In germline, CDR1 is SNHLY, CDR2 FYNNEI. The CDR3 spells CASSGTGGGEQFF. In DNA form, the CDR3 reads TGTGCCAGCAGTGGAACAGGGGGCGGTGAGCAGTTCTTC.

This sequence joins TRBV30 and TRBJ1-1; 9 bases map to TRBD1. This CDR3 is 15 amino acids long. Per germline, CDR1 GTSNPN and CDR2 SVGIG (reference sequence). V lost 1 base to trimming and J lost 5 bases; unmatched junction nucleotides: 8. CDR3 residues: CAWSDGGQGRTEAFF. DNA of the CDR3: TGTGCCTGGAGTGACGGGGGACAGGGAAGAACTGAAGCTTTCTTT.

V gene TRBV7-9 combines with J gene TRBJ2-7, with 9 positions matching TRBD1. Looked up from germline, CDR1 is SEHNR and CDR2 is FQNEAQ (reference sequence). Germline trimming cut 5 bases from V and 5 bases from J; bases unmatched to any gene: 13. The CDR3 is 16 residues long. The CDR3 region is CASSVRSPQGAHEQYF. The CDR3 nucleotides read TGTGCCAGCAGCGTTCGGTCCCCACAGGGGGCACACGAGCAGTACTTC.

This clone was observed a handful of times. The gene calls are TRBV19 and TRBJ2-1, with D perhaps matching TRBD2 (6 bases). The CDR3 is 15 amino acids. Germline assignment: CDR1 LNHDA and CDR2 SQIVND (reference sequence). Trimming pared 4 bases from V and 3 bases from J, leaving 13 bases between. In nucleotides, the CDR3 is TGTGCCAGTAGTACGGCTAGCGCGAACTACAATGAGCAGTTCTTC. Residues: CASSTASANYNEQFF.

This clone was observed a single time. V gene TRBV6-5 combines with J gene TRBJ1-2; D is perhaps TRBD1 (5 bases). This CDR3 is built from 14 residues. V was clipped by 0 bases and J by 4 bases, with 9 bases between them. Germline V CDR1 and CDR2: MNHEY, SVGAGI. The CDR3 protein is CASSYSIQGYGYTF. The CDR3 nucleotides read TGTGCCAGCAGTTACTCGATTCAGGGCTATGGCTACACCTTC.

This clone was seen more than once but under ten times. This CDR3 is CASSLGTGGAIWGNTEAFF. Here the CDR3 DNA reads TGTGCCAGCAGCTTAGGGACAGGGGGCGCGATTTGGGGGAACACTGAAGCTTTCTTT. The V gene is TRBV5-6, the J gene TRBJ1-1; 12 nucleotides agree with TRBD1. Per the germline V gene, CDR1 is SGHDT and CDR2 is YYEEEE. Trimming at V came to 2 bases and at J to 1 base, leaving 12 bases not matched to a gene. This CDR3 spans 19 amino acids.

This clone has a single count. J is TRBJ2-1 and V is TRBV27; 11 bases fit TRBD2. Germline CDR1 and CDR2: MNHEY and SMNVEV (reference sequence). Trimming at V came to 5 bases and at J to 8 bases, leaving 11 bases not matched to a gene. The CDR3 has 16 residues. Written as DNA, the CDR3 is TGTGCCAGCAGTGCCACCAGGGGACTAGCGGCGGATGAGCAGTTCTTC. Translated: CASSATRGLAADEQFF.

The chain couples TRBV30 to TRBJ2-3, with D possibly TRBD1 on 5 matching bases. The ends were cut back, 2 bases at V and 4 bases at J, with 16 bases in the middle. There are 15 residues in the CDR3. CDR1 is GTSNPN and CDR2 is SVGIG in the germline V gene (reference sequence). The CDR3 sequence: CAWSNDRFMADTQYF. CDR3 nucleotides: TGTGCCTGGAGTAACGACAGATTTATGGCAGATACGCAGTATTTT.

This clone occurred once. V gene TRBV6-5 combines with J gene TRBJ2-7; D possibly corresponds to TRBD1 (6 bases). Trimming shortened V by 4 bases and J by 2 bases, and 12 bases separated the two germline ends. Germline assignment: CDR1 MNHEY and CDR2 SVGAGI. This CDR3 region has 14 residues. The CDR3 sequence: CASSSIQGPYEQYF. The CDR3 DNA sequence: TGTGCCAGCAGTTCCATTCAGGGGCCCTACGAGCAGTACTTC.

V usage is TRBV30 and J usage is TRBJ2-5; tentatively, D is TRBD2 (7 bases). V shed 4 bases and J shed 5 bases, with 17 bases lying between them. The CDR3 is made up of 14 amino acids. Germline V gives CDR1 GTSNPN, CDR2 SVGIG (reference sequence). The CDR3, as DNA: TGTGCCTGGAATGTGGGGGGGCCTCGGGAGACCCAGTACTTC. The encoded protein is CAWNVGGPRETQYF.

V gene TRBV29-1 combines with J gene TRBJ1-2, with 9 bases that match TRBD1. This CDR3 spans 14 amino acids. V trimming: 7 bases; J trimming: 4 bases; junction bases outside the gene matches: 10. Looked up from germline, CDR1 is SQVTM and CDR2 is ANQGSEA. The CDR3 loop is CSAAGTGSFYGYTF. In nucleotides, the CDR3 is TGCAGCGCCGCCGGGACAGGGAGTTTCTATGGCTACACCTTC.

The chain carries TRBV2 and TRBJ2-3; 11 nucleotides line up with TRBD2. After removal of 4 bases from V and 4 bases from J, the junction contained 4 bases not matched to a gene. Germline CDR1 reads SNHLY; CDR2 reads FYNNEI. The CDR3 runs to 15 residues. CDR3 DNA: TGTGCCAGCAGTGTAGGTAGCGGGAGGGCAGATACGCAGTATTTT. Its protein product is CASSVGSGRADTQYF.

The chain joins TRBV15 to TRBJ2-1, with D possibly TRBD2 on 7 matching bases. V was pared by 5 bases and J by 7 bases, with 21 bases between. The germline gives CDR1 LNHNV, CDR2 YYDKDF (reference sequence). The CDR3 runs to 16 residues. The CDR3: CATSPRGGRDRNEQFF. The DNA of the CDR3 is TGTGCCACCAGCCCGAGAGGGGGGAGGGATAGGAATGAGCAGTTCTTC.